The T cell receptor (beta chain) described here comes from a study of identical twins. The germline V gene has CDR1 LGHDT and CDR2 YNNKEL (reference sequence). The CDR3 has 13 residues. The V end was cut by 8 bases, the J end by 0 bases, with 9 bases between. TCRdb processed the 5' RACE reads anew with MiXCR; each CDR3 protein has one entry. The repertoire holds around 250,000 distinct CDR3 sequences, with roughly 13% as singletons. The same data also contributed to another study, on yellow fever vaccine responses in identical twins.

The sequence derives from a woman aged 18-29 years in good health. The chain couples TRBV3-1 to TRBJ2-3; D remains unclear. The sample consisted of memory (CD45RO+) T cells sorted from blood. The CDR3, as DNA: TGTGCCAGCCAGGTCCTTAGCACAGATACGCAGTATTTT. Protein sequence: CASQVLSTDTQYF.